The 23 T cell receptor beta chains presented below share a single source sample, sequenced in a study of identical twins. In TCRdb, the 5' RACE reads were re-called with MiXCR into one record per CDR3 protein. The repertoire includes just under 650,000 distinct CDR3 sequences, under 8.5% of them detected once, and roughly 1.6% sits in the top ten. Another study also made use of these data, one on yellow fever vaccine responses in identical twins.

Sequences were obtained from PBMCs. Receptors were obtained from a woman aged 18-35 years in good health.

This clonotype was counted ten times or more. The chain uses TRBV7-9 and TRBJ2-3, with 8 bases matching TRBD2. V shed 7 bases, J shed 2 bases, and the junction held 11 bases outside the gene matches. The CDR3 consists of 16 residues. Germline-derived CDR1 and CDR2 are SEHNR and FQNEAQ (reference sequence). Here the CDR3 reads CASTDQRGPTTDTQYF. CDR3 DNA: TGTGCCAGCACAGACCAGCGGGGGCCAACCACAGATACGCAGTATTTT. Supplemented by reference TRBV7-9 and TRBJ2-3, the full variable domain reads DTGVSQNPRHKITKRGQNVTFRCDPISEHNRLYWYRQTLGQGPEFLTYFQNEAQLEKSRLLSDRFSAERPKGSFSTLEIQRTEQGDSAMYLCASTDQRGPTTDTQYFGPGTRLTVL.

This clonotype was found many times. The V call is TRBV3-1, the J call TRBJ1-1; D remains ambiguous. In germline, CDR1 is LGHDT, CDR2 YNNKEL (reference sequence). The CDR3 consists of 9 residues. Trimming removed 0 bases at V and 10 bases at J, with 0 bases between. The DNA for the CDR3 is TGTGCCAGCAGCCAAGAAGCTTTCTTT. It codes for CASSQEAFF.

This clonotype was recorded at least ten times. This chain uses TRBV10-3 with TRBJ2-7; D is undetermined. The CDR3 consists of 12 residues. The germline V and J ends were trimmed by 6 bases and 3 bases, with 9 bases remaining between them. CDR1 and CDR2 from the germline V gene are ENHRY and SYGVKD. This chain's CDR3 is CAISTHNYEQYF. As DNA, the CDR3 is TGTGCCATCAGCACACATAACTACGAGCAGTACTTC.

Many counts were recorded for this clonotype. This chain joins TRBV12-3 or TRBV12-4 and TRBJ2-5; perhaps TRBD2 as D (5 bases). This CDR3 region has 13 residues. Trimming took 8 bases from V and 0 from J, leaving 10 bases between them. CDR3 nucleotides: TGTGCCAGCGGGAGAGGGAACCAAGAGACCCAGTACTTC. This codes for CASGRGNQETQYF.

This clonotype appeared a few times. The V call is TRBV7-2, the J call TRBJ2-5, with TRBD2 matching over 9 bases. CDR1 is SGHTA, CDR2 FQGNSA, per germline. This CDR3 region has 17 residues. With 2 bases clipped from V and 0 bases from J, the junction kept 7 bases outside the gene matches. CDR3 in amino acids: CASSLTRGGMYQETQYF. The CDR3 DNA sequence: TGTGCCAGCAGCTTAACGCGGGGGGGAATGTACCAAGAGACCCAGTACTTC.

V is TRBV12-3 or TRBV12-4 and J is TRBJ2-1; 9 positions agree with TRBD2. The CDR3 spans 13 residues. V lost 6 bases, J lost 9 bases, and 6 bases stayed unmatched. The CDR3 DNA reads TGTGCCAGCAGAAATAGCGGGAGTGTTGAGCAGTTCTTC. Encoded protein: CASRNSGSVEQFF.

This sequence joins TRBV29-1 and TRBJ1-1; the D is unclear. Germline V CDR1 and CDR2: SQVTM, ANQGSEA. There are 11 residues in the CDR3. Trimming cost V 7 bases and J 1 base, with 7 bases left between them. The CDR3 loop is CSDRRNTEAFF. The CDR3, as DNA: TGCAGCGATCGCAGGAACACTGAAGCTTTCTTT.

This clonotype was seen only a few times. The chain uses TRBV12-3 or TRBV12-4 and TRBJ2-3; 9 nucleotides match TRBD2. The CDR3 spans 14 residues. Germline trimming cut 5 bases from V and 2 bases from J; bases unmatched to any gene: 2. The DNA for the CDR3 is TGTGCCAGCAGTCGGGGACTAGCCACAGATACGCAGTATTTT. Encoded protein: CASSRGLATDTQYF.

The genes are TRBV5-1 and TRBJ2-1; 11 bases map to TRBD2. The CDR3 length is 18 residues. Looked up from germline, CDR1 is SGHRS and CDR2 is YFSETQ. With V trimmed by 4 bases and J by 2 bases, 11 bases remained unmatched. The CDR3 sequence is CASSLDALAGGTYNEQFF. The CDR3 DNA sequence: TGCGCCAGCAGCCTGGACGCTCTAGCGGGGGGAACCTACAATGAGCAGTTCTTC.

This clonotype appeared a few times. V usage is TRBV20-1 and J usage is TRBJ1-5; tentative D call: TRBD1 (6 bases). Germline CDR1 DFQATT, CDR2 SNEGSKA (reference sequence). The ends were cut back, 5 bases at V and 5 bases at J, with 13 bases in the middle. The CDR3 consists of 13 residues. The CDR3 DNA sequence: TGCAGTGCTCGGACAGACCCAGATCAGCCCCAGCATTTT. This sequence encodes CSARTDPDQPQHF.

Many counts were recorded for this clonotype. This sequence joins TRBV4-1 and TRBJ2-3; D ambiguous. The CDR3 consists of 18 residues. The germline V gene has CDR1 MGHRA and CDR2 YSYEKL. Trimming took 1 base from V and 0 from J, leaving 17 bases between them. CDR3 region: CASSQGRVGLSSTDTQYF. The DNA for the CDR3 is TGCGCCAGCAGCCAAGGTCGAGTGGGGTTATCTAGCACAGATACGCAGTATTTT.

This clonotype has only a few counts. J is TRBJ2-7 and V is TRBV9; D call uncertain. V dropped 2 bases and J dropped 3 bases, with 9 bases sitting between them. From germline, CDR1 is SGDLS and CDR2 YYNGEE. This CDR3 spans 13 amino acids. For the CDR3, the DNA is TGTGCCAGCAGCGTTGGGCCCAGCTACGAGCAGTACTTC. Its protein is CASSVGPSYEQYF.

This clonotype was recorded at least ten times. The chain recombines TRBV7-6 with TRBJ2-2; D is unresolved. Germline V gene sequence: CDR1 SGHVS, CDR2 FNYEAQ. The V gene lost 1 base and the J gene lost 4 bases, with 1 base spanning the gap. CDR3 length: 12 residues. In DNA form, the CDR3 reads TGTGCCAGCAGCTTAGTCACCGGGGAGCTGTTTTTT. It yields the protein CASSLVTGELFF.

The sample holds a few counts of this clonotype. The V and J genes are TRBV21-1 and TRBJ2-7. TRBV21-1 corresponds to a pseudogene. The length of the CDR3 is 14 residues. The CDR3 sequence is CASSTAGRAYEQYF. CDR3 DNA sequence: TGTGCCAGCAGCACAGCGGGCCGAGCGTACGAGCAGTACTTC.

This clonotype was seen ten or more times. The J gene is TRBJ1-1, the V gene TRBV11-2; unclear D gene. The CDR3 is made up of 12 amino acids. Trimming left V 1 base short and J 4 bases short, with 4 bases between. CDR1 and CDR2 (germline): SGHAT, FQNNGV. The CDR3 protein is CASSLVPTEAFF. As DNA, the CDR3 is TGTGCCAGCAGCTTAGTGCCCACTGAAGCTTTCTTT.

This clonotype has just a few counts. This rearrangement joins TRBV12-3 or TRBV12-4 to TRBJ2-1; D is perhaps TRBD2 (5 bases). The CDR3 totals 14 residues. V was trimmed by 3 bases and J by 6 bases, leaving 12 bases between them. DNA for the CDR3: TGTGCCAGCAGTTTCGAGGCCCGGGGCAATGAGCAGTTCTTC. This gives the protein CASSFEARGNEQFF.

There are many counts of this clonotype. The V and J genes are TRBV12-3 or TRBV12-4 and TRBJ2-3; the D call may be TRBD1 or TRBD2 (5 bases each). This CDR3 region has 14 residues. Trimming stripped 7 bases from V and 4 bases from J, with 15 bases between. This chain's CDR3 is CASIEGTLADTQYF. The CDR3 nucleotides read TGTGCCAGCATTGAGGGGACCTTGGCAGATACGCAGTATTTT.

V and J are TRBV2 and TRBJ2-7; TRBD1 is a possible D gene (6 bases). CDR3 length: 12 amino acids. The ends were cut back, 6 bases at V and 13 bases at J, with 19 bases in the middle. Germline CDR1 is SNHLY and CDR2 is FYNNEI. In DNA form, the CDR3 reads TGTGCCAGCAGACAGACAGGTACAGTAAAATACGTC. Its protein is CASRQTGTVKYV.

The rearrangement links TRBV6-5 to TRBJ2-7; a possible D gene is TRBD1 (5 bases). This CDR3 has 16 residues. The germline CDR1 and CDR2 sequences are MNHEY and SVGAGI. Trimming removed 0 bases at V and 0 bases at J, with 12 bases between. The CDR3 DNA is TGTGCCAGCAGTTACTCGGGGCTAGACAGCTCCTACGAGCAGTACTTC. Translated, it gives CASSYSGLDSSYEQYF.

This sequence joins TRBV5-5 and TRBJ2-2; D unclear. The CDR3 spans 11 residues. Trimming pared 7 bases from V and 6 bases from J, leaving 7 bases between. Germline loops: CDR1 SGHKS, CDR2 YYEKEE (reference sequence). The CDR3 DNA reads TGTGCCAGCTGGCGGTCCGGGGAGCTGTTTTTT. This codes for CASWRSGELFF.

The chain recombines TRBV20-1 with TRBJ2-3; D ambiguous. Germline V gives CDR1 DFQATT, CDR2 SNEGSKA (reference sequence). V lost 6 bases and J lost 2, with 18 bases in between. CDR3 size: 15 residues. This CDR3 reads CSAPRWARITDTQYF. CDR3 in DNA: TGCAGTGCCCCTAGATGGGCGCGTATCACAGATACGCAGTATTTT.

The chain combines TRBV4-1 with TRBJ2-3; 9 positions match TRBD2. Germline V CDR1 and CDR2: MGHRA, YSYEKL. The CDR3 is 16 residues long. V was pared by 1 base and J by 5 bases, with 7 bases of the junction left unmatched. The CDR3 sequence: CASSQVQSGRQDTQYF. Written as DNA, the CDR3 is TGCGCCAGCAGCCAAGTCCAAAGCGGGAGGCAAGATACGCAGTATTTT.

This clonotype was seen ten or more times. The CDR3 here is CASSATTGPGDTQYF. The CDR3 nucleotides are TGTGCCAGCAGCGCCACGACAGGGCCCGGAGATACGCAGTATTTT. The gene calls are TRBV9 and TRBJ2-3; TRBD1 agrees at 7 bases. Germline V gene lookup returns CDR1 SGDLS and CDR2 YYNGEE. V lost 3 bases and J lost 5; bases outside the gene matches: 9. CDR3 length: 15 residues.